Below are 20 T cell receptor beta chains sequenced from a single sample in a study of CD8 T cells in Susac syndrome. Random hexamers were used to reverse transcribe an amount of roughly 0.45 to 1 ug RNA. Each CDR3 protein is one row after TCRdb ran MiXCR on the immunoSEQ multiplex PCR reads. The sample shows tens of thousands of distinct CDR3 sequences, about 92% of them seen only once. Sequenced material: CD4+ T cells from PBMCs. These receptors came from a human donor with Susac syndrome.

V gene TRBV7-8 combines with J gene TRBJ2-1; unclear D gene. Trimming removed 4 bases at V and 3 bases at J, with 13 bases between. This CDR3 spans 15 amino acids. CDR1 is SGHVS, CDR2 FQNEAQ, per germline. DNA of the CDR3: TGTGCCAGCAGCTCTTATATAAGAGACTACAATGAGCAGTTCTTC. It encodes CASSSYIRDYNEQFF. The variable domain in full, completed from reference TRBV7-8 and TRBJ2-1, reads GAGVSQSPRYKVAKRGQDVALRCDPISGHVSLFWYQQALGQGPEFLTYFQNEAQLDKSGLPSDRFFAERPEGSVSTLKIQRTQQEDSAVYLCASSSYIRDYNEQFFGPGTRLTVL.

The chain employs TRBV7-3 and TRBJ2-5, with 11 bases identical to TRBD1. Germline CDR1 is SGHTA and CDR2 is FQGTGA. After removal of 5 bases from V and 1 base from J, the junction contained 3 bases not matched to a gene. This CDR3 spans 15 amino acids. The CDR3 loop reads CASSTGTGGQETQYF. The CDR3 coding sequence is TGTGCCAGCAGCACCGGGACAGGGGGCCAAGAGACCCAGTACTTC.

This chain links TRBV19 with TRBJ2-1, with 7 bases fitting TRBD1. The CDR3 has 14 residues. Germline V gene sequence: CDR1 LNHDA, CDR2 SQIVND (reference sequence). The CDR3 reads CATKPGQTYNEQFF. The CDR3 DNA reads as TGTGCTACCAAGCCGGGACAGACCTACAATGAGCAGTTCTTC.

This chain uses TRBV27 with TRBJ2-1, with D hard to call. Germline assignment: CDR1 MNHEY and CDR2 SMNVEV (reference sequence). V lost 5 bases, J lost 6 bases, and 20 bases lay in between. This CDR3 comprises 16 residues. The CDR3 nucleotides are TGTGCCAGCAGTCCCTCTTTACGGGCCATAGGCAATGAGCAGTTCTTC. Translated: CASSPSLRAIGNEQFF.

The chain has TRBV12-3 or TRBV12-4 and TRBJ2-1; TRBD2 agrees at 8 bases. The CDR3 contains 17 residues. With 2 bases clipped from V and 4 bases from J, the junction kept 10 bases outside the gene matches. In DNA form, the CDR3 reads TGTGCCAGCAGTTTAAGCGGGACTAGGGGGAGATACAATGAGCAGTTCTTC. Translated: CASSLSGTRGRYNEQFF.

This sequence joins TRBV4-1 and TRBJ2-2; 8 bases agree with TRBD1. This CDR3 contains 17 residues. From germline, CDR1 is MGHRA and CDR2 YSYEKL. The junction had 10 bases not matched to a gene; V was cut back by 3 bases and J by 4 bases. In DNA form, the CDR3 reads TGCGCCAGCAGCCAGAGCCCGACAGGGGATATCACCGGGGAGCTGTTTTTT. As protein: CASSQSPTGDITGELFF.

A single count supports this clonotype. This sequence joins TRBV20-1 and TRBJ1-3, with 8 bases lining up with TRBD1. Germline V gene sequence: CDR1 DFQATT, CDR2 SNEGSKA (reference sequence). The CDR3 extends over 13 amino acids. V shed 5 bases, J shed 3 bases, and the junction held 3 bases outside the gene matches. The CDR3 loop is CSARTGFGNTIYF. CDR3 DNA: TGCAGTGCTCGGACAGGGTTTGGAAACACCATATATTTT.

This chain links TRBV5-4 with TRBJ2-1, with 11 bases aligning to TRBD2. Germline-derived CDR1 and CDR2 are SGHNT and YYREEE (reference sequence). This CDR3 has 17 residues. Germline trimming cut 4 bases from V and 7 bases from J; bases unmatched to any gene: 13. The CDR3 loop is CASSAAPTSGKGNEQFF. DNA of the CDR3: TGTGCCAGCAGCGCGGCCCCGACTAGCGGGAAGGGAAATGAGCAGTTCTTC.

The J gene is TRBJ1-2, the V gene TRBV5-4; 7 nucleotides align to TRBD1. V was clipped by 0 bases and J by 1 base; unmatched bases: 6. The CDR3 extends over 16 amino acids. The germline gives CDR1 SGHNT, CDR2 YYREEE (reference sequence). This chain's CDR3 is CASSLAGTAVNYGYTF. CDR3 nucleotides: TGTGCCAGCAGCTTGGCCGGGACAGCAGTTAACTATGGCTACACCTTC.

The chain couples TRBV30 to TRBJ2-7, with D perhaps being TRBD1 or TRBD2 (5 bases each). Germline lookup yields CDR1 GTSNPN and CDR2 SVGIG (reference sequence). Deletions cut 1 base from V and 3 bases from J, with 7 bases between. The CDR3 consists of 12 residues. The CDR3 loop is CAWSARGYEQYF. Written as DNA, the CDR3 is TGTGCCTGGAGTGCGAGGGGCTACGAGCAGTACTTC.

The rearrangement links TRBV30 to TRBJ1-2; 9 bases fit TRBD1. V was clipped by 4 bases and J by 6 bases; unmatched bases: 6. Germline CDR1 GTSNPN, CDR2 SVGIG (reference sequence). The CDR3 runs to 13 residues. The DNA for the CDR3 is TGTGCCTGGACGGACAGGGGAGGTAATGGCTACACCTTC. Its protein is CAWTDRGGNGYTF.

As regards this clonotype: One end of the junction does not line up with germline, which may come from a read error. The chain combines TRBV20-1 with TRBJ1-3, with TRBD1 matching over 11 bases. Looked up from germline, CDR1 is DFQATT and CDR2 is SNEGSKA (reference sequence). The CDR3 sequence is 16 residues long. The CDR3 here is CSARPRTGGAPDSRIF. The CDR3 bases are TGCAGTGCTAGACCCCGGACAGGGGGCGCCCCGGATAGTCGAATTTTT.

The CDR3 region is CASSSRLTGANVLTF. The CDR3 DNA is TGTGCCAGCAGTTCCCGACTAACTGGGGCCAACGTCCTGACTTTC. V usage is TRBV27 and J usage is TRBJ2-6; a possible D gene is TRBD2 (5 bases). This CDR3 is built from 15 residues. V was shortened by 4 bases and J by 2 bases, with 9 bases between the two germline ends. From germline, CDR1 is MNHEY and CDR2 SMNVEV (reference sequence). Drawing the rest from reference TRBV27 and TRBJ2-6, the complete variable domain is EAQVTQNPRYLITVTGKKLTVTCSQNMNHEYMSWYRQDPGLGLRQIYYSMNVEVTDKGDVPEGYKVSRKEKRNFPLILESPSPNQTSLYFCASSSRLTGANVLTFGAGSRLTVL.

V gene TRBV7-6 combines with J gene TRBJ2-5, with 9 bases lining up with TRBD1. The CDR3 contains 15 residues. Germline V gene lookup returns CDR1 SGHVS and CDR2 FNYEAQ. V shed 1 base and J 0 bases; nucleotides not matched to a gene: 0. The CDR3 spells CASSLGDRDQETQYF. DNA of the CDR3: TGTGCCAGCAGCTTAGGGGACAGGGACCAAGAGACCCAGTACTTC.

The rearrangement links TRBV7-2 to TRBJ2-5; D unresolved. V was pared by 4 bases and J by 5 bases, with 8 bases between. The CDR3 length is 12 residues. Germline CDR1 SGHTA, CDR2 FQGNSA. The CDR3 DNA reads TGTGCCAGCAGCTCCGAAAGGGAGACCCAGTACTTC. Protein product: CASSSERETQYF.

The chain combines TRBV24-1 with TRBJ1-5; TRBD1 matches 7 bases. The CDR3 runs 14 residues. In germline, CDR1 is KGHDR, CDR2 SFDVKD. Trimming removed 5 bases from V and 7 bases from J; junction bases left unmatched: 7. This CDR3 reads CATSGQGYRQPQHF. Written as DNA, the CDR3 is TGTGCCACCAGTGGACAGGGATATAGGCAGCCCCAGCATTTT.

The CDR3 loop reads CACGTSSSYEQYF. The CDR3 bases are TGTGCCTGTGGGACATCTAGCTCCTACGAGCAGTACTTC. The gene calls are TRBV30 and TRBJ2-7; tentatively, D is TRBD1 (6 bases). Trimming took off 6 bases at V and 0 bases at J, with 12 bases between the two ends. The CDR3 has 13 residues. Germline CDR1 is GTSNPN and CDR2 is SVGIG (reference sequence).

The rearrangement joins TRBV5-1 to TRBJ2-7; D gene uncertain. The CDR3 is 15 amino acids. Germline V gene sequence: CDR1 SGHRS, CDR2 YFSETQ. Trimming left V 0 bases short and J 0 bases short, with 10 bases between. This CDR3 is CASSLGPLISYEQYF. The CDR3 DNA follows: TGCGCCAGCAGCTTGGGACCGCTTATCTCCTACGAGCAGTACTTC.

The chain links TRBV19 to TRBJ2-1; the match to TRBD1 covers 7 bases. The V gene end was trimmed by 5 bases and the J gene end by 1 base; junction bases not matched to a gene: 8. The CDR3 has 16 amino acids. Germline loops: CDR1 LNHDA, CDR2 SQIVND (reference sequence). CDR3 region: CASSPLGTVSYNEQFF. CDR3 nucleotides: TGTGCCAGTAGTCCCCTGGGGACAGTTTCCTACAATGAGCAGTTCTTC. Full variable domain (outside the CDR3, taken from reference TRBV19 and TRBJ2-1): DGGITQSPKYLFRKEGQNVTLSCEQNLNHDAMYWYRQDPGQGLRLIYYSQIVNDFQKGDIAEGYSVSREKKESFPLTVTSAQKNPTAFYLCASSPLGTVSYNEQFFGPGTRLTVL.

The chain has TRBV4-1 and TRBJ1-5; tentative D call: TRBD1 (5 bases). V lost 2 bases and J 3 bases, leaving 17 bases between the germline ends. The CDR3 totals 17 residues. Germline CDR1 and CDR2: MGHRA and YSYEKL. In nucleotides, the CDR3 is TGCGCCAGCAGCCAAAAAGAGAGACTCGGGACCAATCAGCCCCAGCATTTT. Protein product: CASSQKERLGTNQPQHF.